These 20 T cell receptor beta chains originate from one sample sequenced in a study of T cell responses to AZD1222 COVID-19 vaccine (dated by TCRdb to about 2021). Library preparation was by the immunoSEQ multiplex PCR assay. TCRdb took over this immuneACCESS table, retaining in-frame rearrangements with V and J assigned. Such tables are incomplete; in checked studies, under half of the missing clones stem from an unresolved V gene, and the remainder is unexplained. The sample records about 140,000 clones, about 92% of which are singletons. The ten top clones hold 2.5% to 4% of the sample. What the time point label conveys for this sample: about 28 days (+/-7) after the second vaccine dose. The material sequenced was peripheral blood, taken 28 days after the second AZD1222 dose. The receptor set was obtained from an adult who received the AZD1222 COVID-19 vaccine.

V usage is TRBV5-1 and J usage is TRBJ2-2, with 10 bases lining up with TRBD1. Germline-derived CDR1 and CDR2 are SGHRS and YFSETQ. The CDR3 runs 13 residues. Unmatched junction bases numbered 3, after V lost 7 bases and J lost 6 bases. The CDR3 loop is CASGDRGPGELFF. The CDR3 DNA sequence: TGCGCCAGCGGGGACAGGGGTCCCGGGGAGCTGTTTTTT.

Concerning this clone itself: The same CDR3 also results from other DNA sequences found in this sample. This sequence joins TRBV6-5 and TRBJ1-1, with a weak D call TRBD1 (6 bases). The V gene lost 6 bases and the J gene lost 1 base, with 9 bases spanning the gap. The CDR3 covers 13 residues. The germline V gene encodes CDR1 MNHEY and CDR2 SVGAGI. DNA of the CDR3: TGTGCCAGCAGCCGGGGGCAGAACACTGAAGCTTTCTTT. This gives the protein CASSRGQNTEAFF.

This sequence joins TRBV30 and TRBJ2-1, with 16 bases aligning to TRBD2. The ends lost 4 bases at V and 3 bases at J; junction bases unmatched: 6. Per germline, CDR1 GTSNPN and CDR2 SVGIG (reference sequence). The CDR3 spans 17 residues. CDR3: CAWTGTSGRAVYNEQFF. The CDR3 coding sequence is TGTGCCTGGACCGGGACTAGCGGGAGGGCCGTCTACAATGAGCAGTTCTTC.

The chain couples TRBV13 to TRBJ2-7; perhaps TRBD2 as D (5 bases). Per germline, CDR1 PRHDT and CDR2 FYEKMQ (reference sequence). Trimming took off 5 bases at V and 0 bases at J, with 14 bases between the two ends. The length of the CDR3 is 15 residues. CDR3 sequence: CASSERTGSSYEQYF. Here the CDR3 DNA reads TGTGCCAGCAGCGAAAGGACTGGGAGCTCCTACGAGCAGTACTTC. Complete variable domain (other parts from reference TRBV13 and TRBJ2-7): AAGVIQSPRHLIKEKRETATLKCYPIPRHDTVYWYQQGPGQDPQFLISFYEKMQSDKGSIPDRFSAQQFSDYHSELNMSSLELGDSALYFCASSERTGSSYEQYFGPGTRLTVT.

The V and J genes are TRBV6-5 and TRBJ1-2; 9 positions agree with TRBD1. V shed 5 bases, J shed 2 bases, and the junction held 6 bases outside the gene matches. The CDR3 is 15 amino acids. Germline V gives CDR1 MNHEY, CDR2 SVGAGI. CDR3 region: CASSTSGTGNYGYTF. The DNA of the CDR3 is TGTGCCAGCAGTACTTCCGGGACAGGGAACTATGGCTACACCTTC.

This chain links TRBV18 with TRBJ2-3; D is possibly TRBD1 (6 bases). The CDR3 sequence is 14 residues long. CDR1 and CDR2 from the germline V gene are KGHSH and LQKENI. Trimming stripped 6 bases from V and 4 bases from J, with 14 bases between. DNA of the CDR3: TGTGCCAGCTCCTCAAGACAGGTTGCAGATACGCAGTATTTT. This gives the protein CASSSRQVADTQYF.

The CDR3 loop is CATCSGTGGGGGRQPQHF. The CDR3 bases are TGTGCCACCTGTTCCGGGACTGGGGGCGGTGGGGGGAGACAGCCCCAGCATTTT. The genes are TRBV24-1 and TRBJ1-5; perhaps TRBD1 as D (6 bases). Trimming took 9 bases from V and 7 from J, leaving 30 bases between them. Germline CDR1 KGHDR, CDR2 SFDVKD. The CDR3 consists of 18 residues.

The chain has TRBV3-1 (or the pseudogene TRBV3-2) and TRBJ1-1; no definite D call. The CDR3 runs 13 residues. V was cut by 0 bases and J by 2 bases, with 4 bases left in between. In germline, CDR1 is LGHDT, CDR2 YNNKEL (reference sequence). This chain's CDR3 is CASSQDTNTEAFF. Written as DNA, the CDR3 is TGTGCCAGCAGCCAAGACACCAACACTGAAGCTTTCTTT.

The rearrangement joins TRBV3-1 (or the pseudogene TRBV3-2) to TRBJ2-7; D unresolved. The V gene's germline CDR1 is LGHDT and CDR2 YNNKEL (reference sequence). The CDR3 contains 15 residues. Trimming cost V 6 bases and J 0 bases, with 15 bases left between them. The CDR3 nucleotides are TGTGCCAGCAGTGCAAAGGCCCTTAGCTCCTACGAGCAGTACTTC. Amino acids: CASSAKALSSYEQYF.

The V and J genes are TRBV28 and TRBJ1-2, with D possibly being TRBD1 (6 bases). The CDR3 extends over 15 amino acids. V lost 4 bases to trimming and J lost 5 bases, with 17 bases between them. The germline V gene has CDR1 MDHEN and CDR2 SYDVKM. The CDR3: CASSSDSTTPYGYTF. CDR3 DNA sequence: TGTGCCAGCAGTTCGGACAGCACGACGCCTTATGGCTACACCTTC.

J is TRBJ1-2 and V is TRBV6-5; D uncertain. Germline V gives CDR1 MNHEY, CDR2 SVGAGI. There are 15 residues in the CDR3. V lost 2 bases and J lost 0, with 10 bases in between. The CDR3 coding sequence is TGTGCCAGCAGTTACCCTGAGGGCGCTAACTATGGCTACACCTTC. Translated, it gives CASSYPEGANYGYTF.

The chain combines TRBV3-1 (or the pseudogene TRBV3-2) with TRBJ2-7; D gene ambiguous. Per the germline V gene, CDR1 is LGHDT and CDR2 is YNNKEL (reference sequence). The CDR3 loop spans 16 amino acids. Trimming took off 1 base at V and 1 base at J, with 14 bases between the two ends. In nucleotides, the CDR3 is TGTGCCAGCAGCCAAGCGATGGCGAGACGTTCCTACGAGCAGTACTTC. It is translated as CASSQAMARRSYEQYF.

The chain has TRBV27 and TRBJ2-2; TRBD2 matches at 7 bases. Trimming at V came to 6 bases and at J to 2 bases, leaving 9 bases not matched to a gene. There are 16 residues in the CDR3. CDR1 and CDR2 from the germline V gene are MNHEY and SMNVEV (reference sequence). The CDR3 sequence is CASRVVASGNTGELFF. The CDR3 DNA reads TGTGCCAGCAGGGTCGTGGCTAGCGGTAACACCGGGGAGCTGTTTTTT.

The V and J genes are TRBV5-5 and TRBJ1-2, with 7 bases matching TRBD1. With 2 bases clipped from V and 0 bases from J, the junction kept 7 bases outside the gene matches. The CDR3 extends over 16 amino acids. Germline CDR1 and CDR2: SGHKS and YYEKEE (reference sequence). In DNA form, the CDR3 reads TGTGCCAGCAGCTTCGGAAGGGGGCTACCTAACTATGGCTACACCTTC. As protein: CASSFGRGLPNYGYTF.

J is TRBJ1-2 and V is TRBV5-1; 12 bases fit TRBD1. Germline V lookup: CDR1 SGHRS, CDR2 YFSETQ. There are 16 residues in the CDR3. J gave up 4 bases and V 4 bases, and 8 bases lay outside the gene matches. This CDR3 is CASSPGTGGQVYGYTF. CDR3 DNA: TGCGCCAGCAGCCCCGGGACAGGGGGCCAGGTCTATGGCTACACCTTC.

The gene calls are TRBV4-2 and TRBJ1-5; tentatively, D is TRBD1 (6 bases). CDR3 size: 17 residues. Trimming pared 5 bases from V and 5 bases from J, leaving 22 bases between. Germline V gives CDR1 LGHNA, CDR2 YNFKEQ. In DNA form, the CDR3 reads TGTGCCAGCAGCAGGGGGTATTTACAGGGAGAGGATCAGCCCCAGCATTTT. Protein sequence: CASSRGYLQGEDQPQHF.

This chain uses TRBV18 with TRBJ1-1; perhaps TRBD1 as D (5 bases). Deletions cut 4 bases from V and 0 bases from J, with 6 bases between. This CDR3 has 13 amino acids. The germline V gene encodes CDR1 KGHSH and CDR2 LQKENI. The chain's CDR3 is CASSQQVNTEAFF. Written as DNA, the CDR3 is TGTGCCAGCTCACAACAGGTGAACACTGAAGCTTTCTTT. The full variable domain, its missing parts supplied by reference TRBV18 and TRBJ1-1, is NAGVMQNPRHLVRRRGQEARLRCSPMKGHSHVYWYRQLPEEGLKFMVYLQKENIIDESGMPKERFSAEFPKEGPSILRIQQVVRGDSAAYFCASSQQVNTEAFFGQGTRLTVV.

The chain joins TRBV7-3 to TRBJ2-1, with a possible D match to TRBD2 (5 bases). Trimming left V 4 bases short and J 5 bases short, with 18 bases between. The CDR3 contains 16 residues. Per germline, CDR1 SGHTA and CDR2 FQGTGA. CDR3 protein: CASSSPGGSANNEQFF. The CDR3 nucleotides read TGTGCCAGCAGCTCCCCAGGTGGTAGCGCAAACAATGAGCAGTTCTTC.

The rearrangement links TRBV6-5 to TRBJ2-2; tentative D call: TRBD1 (5 bases). The CDR3 has 16 amino acids. CDR1 is MNHEY and CDR2 is SVGAGI in the germline V gene. Trimming left V 0 bases short and J 1 base short, with 9 bases between. The CDR3 sequence is CASSYSYGQNTGELFF. The CDR3 nucleotides are TGTGCCAGCAGTTACTCTTATGGACAGAACACCGGGGAGCTGTTTTTT.

The rearrangement uses TRBV11-2 and TRBJ2-1, with TRBD2 matching over 9 bases. The J segment lost 6 bases and the V segment lost 3 bases, leaving 6 bases of the junction unmatched. Germline CDR1 is SGHAT and CDR2 is FQNNGV. There are 15 residues in the CDR3. The DNA for the CDR3 is TGTGCCAGCAGCTTGGCCCTAGCGGGACTCAATGAGCAGTTCTTC. Protein sequence: CASSLALAGLNEQFF.